Following are 21 T cell receptor beta chains from one sample sequenced in a study of blood T cell repertoires in COVID-19. Repertoires were generated with immunoSEQ multiplex PCR, while TCRdb's copy carries only in-frame clones and drops some. Seen here are about 89,000 clones, over 70% observed once, and the top ten hold roughly 10%. The material sequenced was peripheral blood. Source of these receptors: a woman aged 80 or over with acute or convalescent COVID-19.

The J gene is TRBJ1-3, the V gene TRBV30; 9 bases fit TRBD1. V was clipped by 3 bases and J by 4 bases; unmatched bases: 4. This CDR3 has 14 residues. The germline CDR1 and CDR2 sequences are GTSNPN and SVGIG (reference sequence). The CDR3 protein is CAWRGQGTGNTIYF. The CDR3 coding sequence is TGTGCCTGGAGAGGACAGGGGACCGGAAACACCATATATTTT.

The chain recombines TRBV6-2 or TRBV6-3 with TRBJ2-1, with TRBD2 identical over 7 bases. Trimming cost V 4 bases and J 0 bases; bases outside gene matches: 3. Germline CDR1 and CDR2: MNHEY and SVGEGT. This CDR3 region has 15 residues. The CDR3 nucleotides are TGTGCCAGCAGTTCTTGGACTAGCTCCTACAATGAGCAGTTCTTC. This sequence encodes CASSSWTSSYNEQFF.

The chain links TRBV13 to TRBJ2-1; TRBD1 agrees at 8 bases. Trimming took 0 bases from V and 5 from J; bases not matched to a gene: 0. This CDR3 is 14 amino acids long. Germline V gene lookup returns CDR1 PRHDT and CDR2 FYEKMQ (reference sequence). DNA for the CDR3: TGTGCCAGCAGCTTAGGACAGGGGGACAATGAGCAGTTCTTC. Protein sequence: CASSLGQGDNEQFF. Looking up the rest from reference TRBV13 and TRBJ2-1 gives the full variable domain: AAGVIQSPRHLIKEKRETATLKCYPIPRHDTVYWYQQGPGQDPQFLISFYEKMQSDKGSIPDRFSAQQFSDYHSELNMSSLELGDSALYFCASSLGQGDNEQFFGPGTRLTVL.

This chain uses TRBV6-6 with TRBJ1-6; perhaps TRBD1 as D (5 bases). This CDR3 comprises 15 residues. Germline CDR1 reads MNHNY; CDR2 reads SVGAGI (reference sequence). Trimming stripped 2 bases from V and 9 bases from J, with 14 bases between. CDR3 sequence (DNA): TGTGCCAGCAGTTACGAAGGGGCGAGAGGTTCACCCCTCCACTTT. Its protein is CASSYEGARGSPLHF.

This chain joins TRBV9 and TRBJ2-5; D gene ambiguous. The length of the CDR3 is 15 residues. V was pared by 3 bases and J by 3 bases, with 15 bases between. Germline V CDR1 and CDR2: SGDLS, YYNGEE. The CDR3 spells CASSARSLSKETQYF. CDR3 bases: TGTGCCAGCAGCGCCCGAAGTTTGAGTAAAGAGACCCAGTACTTC. Variable domain in full (rest from reference TRBV9 and TRBJ2-5): DSGVTQTPKHLITATGQRVTLRCSPRSGDLSVYWYQQSLDQGLQFLIQYYNGEERAKGNILERFSAQQFPDLHSELNLSSLELGDSALYFCASSARSLSKETQYFGPGTRLLVL.

This rearrangement joins TRBV4-3 to TRBJ2-1, with 9 bases matching TRBD2. This CDR3 has 17 amino acids. Trimming took 0 bases from V and 2 from J; bases not matched to a gene: 5. Germline-derived CDR1 and CDR2 are LGHNA and YSLEER. The CDR3 loop reads CASSQDISGGTYNEQFF. DNA for the CDR3: TGCGCCAGCAGCCAAGACATTAGCGGGGGTACCTACAATGAGCAGTTCTTC.

CDR3 coding DNA: TGTGCCAGCAGGGGGACAGCCCTTCTTCGGGGCTACACCTTC. Translation: CASRGTALLRGYTF. The chain joins TRBV2 to TRBJ1-2; the match to TRBD1 covers 7 bases. CDR1 and CDR2 from the germline V gene are SNHLY and FYNNEI. There are 14 residues in the CDR3. Losses at the gene ends were 6 bases for V and 8 bases for J; bases not matched to a gene: 12.

This chain joins TRBV29-1 and TRBJ1-2; no firm D call. The V end lost 2 bases, the J end lost 6 bases, and 7 bases lay between the germline ends. CDR1 is SQVTM, CDR2 ANQGSEA, per germline. The CDR3 is made up of 11 amino acids. CDR3 DNA sequence: TGCAGCGTTGAAAGAGGGAATGGCTACACCTTC. This gives the protein CSVERGNGYTF.

This chain connects TRBV6-5 to TRBJ1-1; D gene uncertain. CDR3 length equals 14 residues. Per the germline V gene, CDR1 is MNHEY and CDR2 is SVGAGI. Trimming left V 0 bases short and J 1 base short, with 6 bases between. In DNA form, the CDR3 reads TGTGCCAGCAGTTACTCGAGAGGGAACACTGAAGCTTTCTTT. It specifies CASSYSRGNTEAFF.

The rearrangement uses TRBV6-5 and TRBJ2-1; D might be TRBD1 (5 bases). Trimming removed 0 bases from V and 6 bases from J, with 12 bases in between. This CDR3 region has 15 residues. Germline V lookup: CDR1 MNHEY, CDR2 SVGAGI. The CDR3 spells CASSYSGWTSNEQFF. The CDR3 DNA sequence: TGTGCCAGCAGTTACTCGGGGTGGACAAGCAATGAGCAGTTCTTC.

V and J are TRBV7-2 and TRBJ1-4, with a possible D match to TRBD1 (6 bases). CDR3 length: 12 amino acids. Trimming took 4 bases from V and 13 from J, leaving 13 bases between them. Germline CDR1 is SGHTA and CDR2 is FQGNSA. CDR3 sequence reads: CASSSQGALLFF. CDR3 bases: TGTGCCAGCAGCTCACAGGGAGCGTTACTGTTTTTT.

The chain combines TRBV2 with TRBJ1-2; the D is unclear. V dropped 1 base and J dropped 10 bases, with 13 bases sitting between them. The CDR3 is made up of 13 amino acids. CDR1 SNHLY and CDR2 FYNNEI come from the germline V gene. This CDR3 is CASSEGERQIYTF. In DNA form, the CDR3 reads TGTGCCAGCAGTGAAGGTGAGCGGCAGATCTACACCTTC. Based on the CDR3 plus reference TRBV2 and TRBJ1-2, the full variable domain is EPEVTQTPSHQVTQMGQEVILRCVPISNHLYFYWYRQILGQKVEFLVSFYNNEISEKSEIFDDQFSVERPDGSNFTLKIRSTKLEDSAMYFCASSEGERQIYTFGSGTRLTVV.

This chain links TRBV2 with TRBJ2-7; 10 nucleotides match TRBD1. The CDR3 is made up of 16 amino acids. The ends lost 6 bases at V and 1 base at J; junction bases unmatched: 9. Germline values: CDR1 SNHLY, CDR2 FYNNEI. DNA of the CDR3: TGTGCCAGCAGGGAACTCCGGGACAGGGGATCCTACGAGCAGTACGTC. Amino acids: CASRELRDRGSYEQYV.

The gene calls are TRBV4-1 and TRBJ1-1, with 10 bases aligning to TRBD1. V lost 0 bases, J lost 5 bases, and 0 bases stayed unmatched. The germline CDR1 and CDR2 sequences are MGHRA and YSYEKL. This CDR3 has 14 amino acids. The CDR3 reads CASSQEDRGTEAFF. Here the CDR3 DNA reads TGCGCCAGCAGCCAAGAGGACAGGGGGACTGAAGCTTTCTTT.

The chain employs TRBV24-1 and TRBJ1-4; 7 nucleotides align to TRBD1. The CDR3 runs 13 residues. Germline V lookup: CDR1 KGHDR, CDR2 SFDVKD. V dropped 6 bases and J dropped 6; count of bases not matched to a gene: 3. This CDR3 is CATSSGQDEKLFF. The CDR3 region has the DNA TGTGCCACCAGTAGCGGACAGGATGAAAAACTGTTTTTT.

The chain has TRBV5-8 and TRBJ1-6, with D unresolved. CDR3 size: 16 residues. The germline gives CDR1 SGHTS, CDR2 YDEGEE. Trimming left V 4 bases short and J 0 bases short, with 11 bases between. The CDR3, as DNA: TGTGCCAGCAGCGCTCGCCCTAGCTCCTATAATTCACCCCTCCACTTT. Its translation: CASSARPSSYNSPLHF.

This clone was detected only a few times. V usage is TRBV7-9 and J usage is TRBJ2-7; D gene ambiguous. The CDR3 runs to 13 residues. The V end was cut by 3 bases, the J end by 4 bases, with 10 bases between. Germline values: CDR1 SEHNR, CDR2 FQNEAQ (reference sequence). CDR3 region: CASSLGTGYEQYV. The CDR3 DNA is TGTGCCAGCAGCTTGGGTACCGGGTACGAGCAGTACGTC.

V usage is TRBV28 and J usage is TRBJ1-1, with 9 bases lining up with TRBD1. This CDR3 is built from 16 residues. V shed 4 bases, J shed 0 bases, and the junction held 6 bases outside the gene matches. Germline V gene sequence: CDR1 MDHEN, CDR2 SYDVKM. CDR3 protein: CASSSAGTGLNTEAFF. The CDR3 DNA reads TGTGCCAGCAGTTCCGCCGGGACAGGGTTGAACACTGAAGCTTTCTTT.

V gene TRBV1 combines with J gene TRBJ2-1; the D call of TRBD1 is as the table states it, not checked on the DNA. TRBV1 is a pseudogene. CDR3 length: 16 residues. The CDR3 DNA reads TGCACCAGCAGCCAAATAGGGACAGGAATCTTCAATGAGCAGTTCTTC. It encodes CTSSQIGTGIFNEQFF.

This clone was counted a few times. The V gene is TRBV18, the J gene TRBJ1-6; D not certain. Germline V gene lookup returns CDR1 KGHSH and CDR2 LQKENI. The V and J ends lost 3 bases and 7 bases respectively, with 10 bases between them. The CDR3 has 14 residues. The CDR3 region has the DNA TGTGCCAGCTCACCCGGACTGACCAATTCACCCCTCCACTTT. It translates to CASSPGLTNSPLHF. The full variable domain, with the rest looked up from reference TRBV18 and TRBJ1-6, is NAGVMQNPRHLVRRRGQEARLRCSPMKGHSHVYWYRQLPEEGLKFMVYLQKENIIDESGMPKERFSAEFPKEGPSILRIQQVVRGDSAAYFCASSPGLTNSPLHFGNGTRLTVT.

The V gene is TRBV28, the J gene TRBJ1-6; D may be TRBD1 (6 bases). CDR3 size: 15 residues. Germline CDR1 reads MDHEN; CDR2 reads SYDVKM. V shed 2 bases and J shed 7 bases, with 12 bases lying between them. CDR3 coding DNA: TGTGCCAGCAGTTTAACCCAGGGGTGGAATTCACCCCTCCACTTT. Translating gives CASSLTQGWNSPLHF.